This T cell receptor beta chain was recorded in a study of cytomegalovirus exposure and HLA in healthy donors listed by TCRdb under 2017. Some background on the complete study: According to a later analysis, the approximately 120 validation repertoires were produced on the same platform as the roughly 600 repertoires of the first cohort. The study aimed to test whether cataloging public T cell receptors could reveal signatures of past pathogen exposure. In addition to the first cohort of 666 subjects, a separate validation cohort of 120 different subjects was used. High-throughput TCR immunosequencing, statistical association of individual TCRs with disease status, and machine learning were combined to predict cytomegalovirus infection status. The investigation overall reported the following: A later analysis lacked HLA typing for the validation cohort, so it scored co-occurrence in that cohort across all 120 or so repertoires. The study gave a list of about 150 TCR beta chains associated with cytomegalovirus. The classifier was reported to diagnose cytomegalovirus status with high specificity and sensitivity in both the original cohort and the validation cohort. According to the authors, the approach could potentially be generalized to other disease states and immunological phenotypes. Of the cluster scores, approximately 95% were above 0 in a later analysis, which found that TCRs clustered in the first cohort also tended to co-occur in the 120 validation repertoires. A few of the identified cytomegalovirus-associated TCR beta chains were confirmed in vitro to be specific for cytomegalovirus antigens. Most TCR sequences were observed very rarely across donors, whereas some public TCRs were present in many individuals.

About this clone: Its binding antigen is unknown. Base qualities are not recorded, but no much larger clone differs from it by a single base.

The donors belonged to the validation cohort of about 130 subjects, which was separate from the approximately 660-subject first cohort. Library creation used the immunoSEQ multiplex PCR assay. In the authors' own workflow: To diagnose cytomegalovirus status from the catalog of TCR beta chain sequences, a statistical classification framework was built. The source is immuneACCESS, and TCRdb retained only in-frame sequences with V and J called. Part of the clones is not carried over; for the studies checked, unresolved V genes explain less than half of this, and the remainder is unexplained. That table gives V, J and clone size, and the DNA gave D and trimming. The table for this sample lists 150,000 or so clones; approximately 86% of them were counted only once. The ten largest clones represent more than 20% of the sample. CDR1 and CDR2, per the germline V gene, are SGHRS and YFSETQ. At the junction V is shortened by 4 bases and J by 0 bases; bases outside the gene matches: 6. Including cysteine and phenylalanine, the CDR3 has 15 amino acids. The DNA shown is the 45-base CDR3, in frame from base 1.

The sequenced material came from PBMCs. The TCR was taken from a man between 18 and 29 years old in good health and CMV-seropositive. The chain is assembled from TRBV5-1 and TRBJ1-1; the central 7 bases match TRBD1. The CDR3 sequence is CASSIARGLNTEAFF. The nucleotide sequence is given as TGCGCCAGCAGCATAGCAAGGGGGCTGAACACTGAAGCTTTCTTT.